This passage covers 9 T cell receptor beta chains from one sample sequenced in a study of post-analysis software for immune sequencing data (dated by TCRdb to between 2015 and 2016). Results the study describes overall, beyond this receptor: Significantly higher frequencies in patients than in controls were found for roughly 5 TRBV segments, including TRBV5-6, TRBV5-1 and TRBV20-1.

Receptors were amplified or captured by PCR. This sample was sequenced with an Illumina HiSeq 2500. Unique molecular identifiers were incorporated into TCR beta cDNA libraries to reduce PCR and sequencing biases. TCRdb applied fastp at Q25 and MiXCR to the public reads, then kept only in-frame beta chains. When rows share a CDR3 protein, they turn into one entry using the most common DNA and genes. This sample gives roughly 400,000 distinct CDR3 sequences in total; approximately 42% of them show up just once. Roughly 8.2% of the sample is held by the ten biggest clonotypes. The antigens for these receptors are not known. The specimen was blood. The receptors were gathered from a girl aged 2 to 10 with multiple sclerosis.

This clonotype has more than one count but fewer than ten. CDR3 protein: CASSPRDGPIYEQYF. The CDR3 DNA sequence: TGTGCCAGTAGTCCTCGGGACGGTCCGATTTACGAGCAGTACTTC. The chain carries TRBV19 and TRBJ2-7; the D call may be TRBD1 or TRBD2 (5 bases each). CDR1 is LNHDA and CDR2 is SQIVND in the germline V gene (reference sequence). V lost 5 bases and J 4 bases, leaving 18 bases between the germline ends. The CDR3 has 15 amino acids.

This clonotype has a count of ten or more. This rearrangement joins TRBV29-1 to TRBJ1-4, with TRBD1 matching over 9 bases. Germline V gene sequence: CDR1 SQVTM, CDR2 ANQGSEA. The CDR3 consists of 13 residues. V shed 6 bases and J 8 bases; nucleotides not matched to a gene: 7. The CDR3 spells CSVEQGAREKLFF. The CDR3 DNA reads as TGCAGCGTGGAACAGGGGGCACGGGAAAAACTGTTTTTT.

This clonotype was counted only a few times. This chain joins TRBV6-4 and TRBJ2-4; maybe TRBD2 (5 bases). The CDR3 length is 15 residues. Germline V CDR1 and CDR2: MRHNA, SNTAGT. V shed 5 bases and J shed 0 bases, with 11 bases lying between them. The CDR3 DNA follows: TGTGCCAGCAGTCCTCCGGGGAAAGCCAAAAACATTCAGTACTTC. The encoded protein is CASSPPGKAKNIQYF.

This clonotype was recorded a few times. This chain uses TRBV6-5 with TRBJ2-3; D perhaps matches TRBD1 (5 bases). Germline values: CDR1 MNHEY, CDR2 SVGAGI. V gave up 4 bases and J gave up 3 bases, with 14 bases separating them. The CDR3 has 15 residues. CDR3 nucleotides: TGTGCCAGCAGTTCCGCCAGGGTTGAGACAGATACGCAGTATTTT. It yields the protein CASSSARVETDTQYF.

The V and J genes are TRBV5-8 and TRBJ2-1; 7 positions match TRBD1. Losses at the gene ends were 4 bases for V and 0 bases for J; bases not matched to a gene: 7. This CDR3 has 16 amino acids. Per germline, CDR1 SGHTS and CDR2 YDEGEE. CDR3 in DNA: TGTGCCAGCAGCGCATATCAGGGGGACTCCTACAATGAGCAGTTCTTC. Translated, it gives CASSAYQGDSYNEQFF.

This clonotype was counted a few times. The chain recombines TRBV9 with TRBJ2-1; TRBD2 matches 10 bases. The trim removed 0 bases at V and 6 bases at J, leaving 3 bases unmatched. CDR1 and CDR2 (germline): SGDLS, YYNGEE. CDR3 length: 15 amino acids. The DNA for the CDR3 is TGTGCCAGCAGCGTAGAACTAGCGGGGCTCAATGAGCAGTTCTTC. It encodes CASSVELAGLNEQFF.

Here the CDR3 reads CSARRAKRLNTDTQYF. Here the CDR3 DNA reads TGCAGTGCTAGAAGGGCCAAAAGACTTAACACAGATACGCAGTATTTT. The rearrangement uses TRBV20-1 and TRBJ2-3; D uncertain. Germline V gene lookup returns CDR1 DFQATT and CDR2 SNEGSKA (reference sequence). This CDR3 has 16 residues. Trimming removed 2 bases at V and 2 bases at J, with 17 bases between.

In its sample, this clonotype was seen a few times. This chain uses TRBV5-8 with TRBJ2-7, with D perhaps matching TRBD1 or TRBD2 (5 bases each). Germline CDR1 is SGHTS and CDR2 is YDEGEE. Trimming took 4 bases from V and 0 from J, leaving 8 bases between them. The CDR3 covers 13 residues. The CDR3: CASSGGISYEQYF. In DNA, the CDR3 is TGTGCCAGCAGCGGGGGTATCTCCTACGAGCAGTACTTC.

This clonotype was counted only a few times. The genes are TRBV12-3 or TRBV12-4 and TRBJ2-5; unclear D gene. V lost 6 bases, J lost 4 bases, and 21 bases lay in between. The CDR3 runs to 16 residues. The CDR3 DNA reads as TGTGCCAGCAGAAAGTCGGCTCCCCTAATCGGAGAGACCCAGTACTTC. This translates into CASRKSAPLIGETQYF.